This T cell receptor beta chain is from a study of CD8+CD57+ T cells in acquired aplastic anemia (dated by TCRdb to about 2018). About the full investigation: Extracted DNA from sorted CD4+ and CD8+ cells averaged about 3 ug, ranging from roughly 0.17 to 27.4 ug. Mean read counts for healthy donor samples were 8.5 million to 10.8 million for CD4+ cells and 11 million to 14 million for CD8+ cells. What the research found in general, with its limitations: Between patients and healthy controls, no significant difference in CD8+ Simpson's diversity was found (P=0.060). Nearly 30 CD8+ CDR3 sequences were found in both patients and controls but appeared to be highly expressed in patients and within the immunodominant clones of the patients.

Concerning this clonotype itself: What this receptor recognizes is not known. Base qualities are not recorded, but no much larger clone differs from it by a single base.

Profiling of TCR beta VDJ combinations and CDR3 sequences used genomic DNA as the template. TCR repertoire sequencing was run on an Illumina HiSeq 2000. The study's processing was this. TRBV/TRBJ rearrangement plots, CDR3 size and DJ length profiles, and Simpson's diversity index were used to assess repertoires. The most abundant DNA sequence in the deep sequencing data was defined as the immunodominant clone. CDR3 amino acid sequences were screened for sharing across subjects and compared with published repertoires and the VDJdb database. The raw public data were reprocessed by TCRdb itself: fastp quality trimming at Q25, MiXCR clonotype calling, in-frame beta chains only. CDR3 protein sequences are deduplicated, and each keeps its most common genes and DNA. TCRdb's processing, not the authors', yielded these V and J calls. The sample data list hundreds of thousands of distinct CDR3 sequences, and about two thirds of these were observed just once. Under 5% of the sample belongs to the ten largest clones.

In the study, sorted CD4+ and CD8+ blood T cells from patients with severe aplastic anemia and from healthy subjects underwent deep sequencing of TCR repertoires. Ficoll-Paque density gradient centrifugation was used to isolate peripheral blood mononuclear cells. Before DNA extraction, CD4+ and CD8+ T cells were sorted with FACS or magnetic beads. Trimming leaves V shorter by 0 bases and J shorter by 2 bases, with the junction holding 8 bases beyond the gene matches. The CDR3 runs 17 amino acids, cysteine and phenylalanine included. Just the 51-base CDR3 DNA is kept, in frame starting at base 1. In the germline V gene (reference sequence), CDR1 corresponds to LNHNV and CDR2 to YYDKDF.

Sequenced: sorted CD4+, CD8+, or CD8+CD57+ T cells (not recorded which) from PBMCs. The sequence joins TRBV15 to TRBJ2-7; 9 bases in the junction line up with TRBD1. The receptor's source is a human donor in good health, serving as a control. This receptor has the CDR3 CATSREGGRTGAYEQYF. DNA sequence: TGTGCCACCAGCAGAGAAGGGGGTAGGACAGGGGCCTACGAGCAGTACTTC.